This TCR beta chain was observed in a study of blood T cell repertoires in COVID-19. The germline gives CDR1 PRHDT, CDR2 FYEKMQ (reference sequence). V was clipped by 1 base and J by 6 bases, with 9 bases between them. The CDR3 totals 13 residues. Assay used: immunoSEQ multiplex PCR; TCRdb lists only in-frame clones, some missing. The sample includes 200,000 to 300,000 clones, 87% seen only once; the top ten take roughly 1.6%. This receptor was obtained from a woman between 40 and 55 years old who had recovered from COVID-19. Material: peripheral blood. The chain joins TRBV13 to TRBJ1-1; possible D gene TRBD1, 5 bases. The CDR3 loop is CASSLEKGAEAFF. DNA of the CDR3: TGTGCCAGCAGCTTAGAAAAAGGGGCTGAAGCTTTCTTT. Looking up the rest from reference TRBV13 and TRBJ1-1 gives the full variable domain: AAGVIQSPRHLIKEKRETATLKCYPIPRHDTVYWYQQGPGQDPQFLISFYEKMQSDKGSIPDRFSAQQFSDYHSELNMSSLELGDSALYFCASSLEKGAEAFFGQGTRLTVV.